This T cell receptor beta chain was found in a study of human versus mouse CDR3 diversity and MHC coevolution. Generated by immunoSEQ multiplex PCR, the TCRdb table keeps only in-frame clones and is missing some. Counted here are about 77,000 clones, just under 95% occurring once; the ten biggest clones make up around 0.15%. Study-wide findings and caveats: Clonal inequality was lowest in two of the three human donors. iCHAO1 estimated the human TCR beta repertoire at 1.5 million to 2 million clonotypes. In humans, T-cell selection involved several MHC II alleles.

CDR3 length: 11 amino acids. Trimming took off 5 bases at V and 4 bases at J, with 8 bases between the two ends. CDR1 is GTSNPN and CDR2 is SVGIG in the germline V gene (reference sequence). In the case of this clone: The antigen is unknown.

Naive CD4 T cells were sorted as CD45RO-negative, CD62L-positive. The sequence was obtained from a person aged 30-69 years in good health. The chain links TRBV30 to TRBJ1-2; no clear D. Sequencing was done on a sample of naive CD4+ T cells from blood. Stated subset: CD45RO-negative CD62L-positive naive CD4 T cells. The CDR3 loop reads CAWPRGYGYTF. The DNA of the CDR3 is TGTGCCTGGCCGCGAGGCTATGGCTACACCTTC.